The 9 T cell receptor beta chains below come from one sample, sequenced in a study of blood T cell repertoires in COVID-19. Libraries were prepared by immunoSEQ multiplex PCR; TCRdb keeps only in-frame clonotypes and omits some of them. The sample consists of just over 300,000 clones, approximately 83% of them appearing once. Material for sequencing was PBMCs or T cells enriched from blood (not recorded which). These receptors all stem from a man aged 30-40 years who had recovered from COVID-19.

The chain carries TRBV15 and TRBJ1-6; D unresolved. V was cut by 0 bases and J by 5 bases, with 8 bases left in between. Germline V lookup: CDR1 LNHNV, CDR2 YYDKDF (reference sequence). The CDR3 is 15 residues long. This CDR3 reads CATSRDSGNNSPLHF. As DNA, the CDR3 is TGTGCCACCAGCAGAGATTCGGGGAATAATTCACCCCTCCACTTT.

The chain uses TRBV6-4 and TRBJ2-3; possible D gene TRBD2, 6 bases. Germline CDR1 MRHNA, CDR2 SNTAGT. The CDR3 runs to 14 residues. Trimming left V 3 bases short and J 4 bases short, with 11 bases between. The CDR3 nucleotides read TGTGCCAGCAGTGAACTAGCTTCAGCAGATACGCAGTATTTT. It encodes CASSELASADTQYF.

The V gene is TRBV15, the J gene TRBJ2-1; D is possibly TRBD2 (6 bases). Trimming removed 4 bases from V and 0 bases from J, with 10 bases in between. Germline V gives CDR1 LNHNV, CDR2 YYDKDF (reference sequence). There are 15 residues in the CDR3. CDR3 sequence (DNA): TGTGCCACCAGCACCCCCGGGAGCTCCTACAATGAGCAGTTCTTC. It specifies CATSTPGSSYNEQFF.

This chain links TRBV7-9 with TRBJ2-7, with 9 bases lining up with TRBD1. Germline V CDR1 and CDR2: SEHNR, FQNEAQ (reference sequence). The V and J ends lost 4 bases and 5 bases, in that order; junction bases with no gene match: 9. This CDR3 has 15 amino acids. The CDR3 loop is CASSYGQGPRDEQYF. The CDR3 DNA is TGTGCCAGCAGCTACGGACAGGGGCCCCGTGACGAGCAGTACTTC. Complete variable domain (other parts from reference TRBV7-9 and TRBJ2-7): DTGVSQNPRHKITKRGQNVTFRCDPISEHNRLYWYRQTLGQGPEFLTYFQNEAQLEKSRLLSDRFSAERPKGSFSTLEIQRTEQGDSAMYLCASSYGQGPRDEQYFGPGTRLTVT.

The count of this clone is one. The V gene is TRBV4-2, the J gene TRBJ2-7; the match to TRBD1 covers 10 bases. Trimming took 6 bases from V and 4 from J; bases not matched to a gene: 6. Germline values: CDR1 LGHNA, CDR2 YNFKEQ. The CDR3 consists of 14 residues. CDR3 protein: CASSPPGQGYEQYF. For the CDR3, the DNA is TGTGCCAGCAGTCCACCGGGACAGGGGTACGAGCAGTACTTC.

The chain recombines TRBV5-1 with TRBJ2-7, with D perhaps matching TRBD1 (5 bases). Germline CDR1 SGHRS, CDR2 YFSETQ. This CDR3 region has 15 residues. Trimming took 0 bases from V and 6 from J, leaving 16 bases between them. The CDR3 DNA follows: TGCGCCAGCAGCTTGGGTACGGCAGGGATGAGCGAGCAGTACTTC. Translating gives CASSLGTAGMSEQYF.

The chain carries TRBV10-2 and TRBJ2-7; weak D call: TRBD1 (5 bases). The CDR3 sequence is 13 residues long. Trimming took 7 bases from V and 0 from J, leaving 10 bases between them. CDR1 WSHSY and CDR2 SAAADI come from the germline V gene. The CDR3 loop is CASTDISSYEQYF. CDR3 nucleotide sequence: TGCGCCAGCACGGACATTAGCTCCTACGAGCAGTACTTC.

This clone has only one observation. The genes are TRBV20-1 and TRBJ1-1, with unresolved D. Germline assignment: CDR1 DFQATT and CDR2 SNEGSKA (reference sequence). The CDR3 length is 11 residues. Trimming removed 0 bases at V and 11 bases at J, with 10 bases between. Here the CDR3 DNA reads TGCAGTGCTAGAGATAATCCCGCGGCTTTCTTT. Translated, it gives CSARDNPAAFF.

The chain uses TRBV3-1 (or the pseudogene TRBV3-2) and TRBJ1-3, with D perhaps TRBD1 (5 bases). Germline V lookup: CDR1 LGHDT, CDR2 YNNKEL (reference sequence). CDR3 length: 15 residues. V lost 0 bases and J lost 8, with 14 bases in between. The CDR3: CASSQDSGGADTIYF. The CDR3 region has the DNA TGTGCCAGCAGCCAAGATTCTGGAGGGGCAGACACCATATATTTT.